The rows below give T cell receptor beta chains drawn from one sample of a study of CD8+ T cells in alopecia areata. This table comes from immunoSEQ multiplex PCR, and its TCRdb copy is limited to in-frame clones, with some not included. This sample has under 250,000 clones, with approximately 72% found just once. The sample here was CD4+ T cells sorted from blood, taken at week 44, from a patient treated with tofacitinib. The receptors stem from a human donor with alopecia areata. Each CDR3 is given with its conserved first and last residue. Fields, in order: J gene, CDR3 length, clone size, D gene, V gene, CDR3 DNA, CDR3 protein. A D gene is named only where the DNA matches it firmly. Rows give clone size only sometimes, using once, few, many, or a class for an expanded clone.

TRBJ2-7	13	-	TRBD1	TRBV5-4	TGTGCCAGCAGCCAGACGGACAGGGACGAGCAGTACTTC	CASSQTDRDEQYF
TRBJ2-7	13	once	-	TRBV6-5	TGTGCCACCCAAAACCCGCGGCGGTACGAGCAGTACTTC	CATQNPRRYEQYF
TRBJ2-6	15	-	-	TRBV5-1	TGCGCCAGCACTAATCGAGGGACTGGGGCCAACGTCCTGACTTTC	CASTNRGTGANVLTF
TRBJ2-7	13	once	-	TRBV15	TGTGCCACCAGCAGAAGGGGCTCCTACGAGCAGTACTTC	CATSRRGSYEQYF
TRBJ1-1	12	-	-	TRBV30	TGTGCCTGGATAGGAGGCGCCCGGGAAGCTTTCTTT	CAWIGGAREAFF
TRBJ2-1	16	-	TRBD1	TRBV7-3	TGTGCCAGCAGCTTAAGCACTACAGGGGGGTTCGATGAGCAGTTCTTC	CASSLSTTGGFDEQFF
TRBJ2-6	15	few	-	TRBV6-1	TGTGCCAGCACCACCATCCTGGGGGGGGCCAACGTCCTGACTTTC	CASTTILGGANVLTF
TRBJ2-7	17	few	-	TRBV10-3	TGTGCCATCAGTGAGTTTACGGGACGGGAATACGGCGGCGAGCAGTACTTC	CAISEFTGREYGGEQYF
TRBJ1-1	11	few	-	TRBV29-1	TGCAGCGTTGAACGCCAGGGTAGGGCTTTCTTT	CSVERQGRAFF
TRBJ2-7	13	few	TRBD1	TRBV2	TGTGCCAGCAGTCTATCCGGACAGGGGGTTCGGTACTTC	CASSLSGQGVRYF
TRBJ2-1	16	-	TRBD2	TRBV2	TGTGCCAGCAGACCCCTAGCGGGGGGGACCTACAATGAGCAGTTCTTC	CASRPLAGGTYNEQFF
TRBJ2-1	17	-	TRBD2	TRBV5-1	TGCGCCAGCAGCTTGGGGGCTAGCGGAGGCTCCTACAATGAGCAGTTCTTC	CASSLGASGGSYNEQFF
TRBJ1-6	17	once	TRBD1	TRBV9	TGTGCCAGCAGCAGGGGACAGTCGAGCTCCTATAATTCACCCCTCCACTTT	CASSRGQSSSYNSPLHF
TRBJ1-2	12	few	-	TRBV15	TGTGCCACCAGCAGAGATACCTCGGGCTACACCTTC	CATSRDTSGYTF
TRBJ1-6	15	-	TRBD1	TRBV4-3	TGCGCCAGCAGCCAAGGGGACAGAAATTATTCACCCCTCCACTTT	CASSQGDRNYSPLHF
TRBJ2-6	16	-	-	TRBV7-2	TGTGCCAGCAGCTTAGGGGTTGGGTCCGGGGCCAACGTCCTGACTTTC	CASSLGVGSGANVLTF
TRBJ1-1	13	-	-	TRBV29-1	TGCAGCGTTGACGGGAGCATGAACACTGAAGCTTTCTTT	CSVDGSMNTEAFF
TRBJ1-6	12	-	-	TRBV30	TGTGCCTGGAGTAGTGGGGATTCACCCCTCCACTTT	CAWSSGDSPLHF
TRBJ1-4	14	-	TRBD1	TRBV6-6	TGTGCCAGCGGGACGCGGGACAGGGGGGGAAAACTGTTTTTT	CASGTRDRGGKLFF
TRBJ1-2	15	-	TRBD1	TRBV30	TGTGCCTGGAGTTCCGGGACAGCTAACTTCTATGGCTACACCTTC	CAWSSGTANFYGYTF
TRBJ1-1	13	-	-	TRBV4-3	TGCGCCAGCAGCCAAGATTACCTACTCGAGGCTTTCTTT	CASSQDYLLEAFF
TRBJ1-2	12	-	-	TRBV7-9	TGTGCCAGCAGCTCGAGGGGGACCGGCTACACCTTC	CASSSRGTGYTF
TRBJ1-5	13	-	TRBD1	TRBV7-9	TGTGCCAGTGGTACAGGGGATTATCAGCCCCAGCATTTT	CASGTGDYQPQHF
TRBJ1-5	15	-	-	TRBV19	TGTGCCAGTAGTCCCCAGGTTGTTAGCAATCAGCCCCAGCATTTT	CASSPQVVSNQPQHF
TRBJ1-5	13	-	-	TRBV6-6	TGTGCCAGCAGTTACCGAAAAAATCAGCCCCAGCATTTT	CASSYRKNQPQHF
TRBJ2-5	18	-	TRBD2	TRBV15	TGTGCCACCAGCAGAGATGGTGAAGGACTGACTAGCGCGGAGACCCAGTACTTC	CATSRDGEGLTSAETQYF
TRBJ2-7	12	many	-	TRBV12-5	TGTGCTAGTGGTTTGGACAGCTACGAGCAGTACTTC	CASGLDSYEQYF
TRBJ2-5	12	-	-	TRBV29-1	TGCAGCGTTGAAGAGGTTGGTGAGACCCAGTACTTC	CSVEEVGETQYF
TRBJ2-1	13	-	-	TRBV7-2	TGTGCCAGCAGCTTAGCCCGGGACTCTGAGCAGTTCTTC	CASSLARDSEQFF